This T cell receptor beta chain appears in the sequencing data of a study of CD4+ T cells in melanoma. Comments on this clone: Its target is unknown.

Profiling relied on immunoSEQ multiplex PCR, and the TCRdb table lists in-frame clones only, not all of them. The sample holds roughly 19,000 clones, around 78% seen once. General study results and limits: CD8+ T cell, macrophage and B cell function reportedly correlated with neoantigen-specific CD4+ T cells. Neoantigen-specific CD4+ T cells in melanoma reportedly had diverse differentiation states.

V lost 4 bases, J lost 5 bases, and 7 bases stayed unmatched. Per the germline V gene, CDR1 is SGHTA and CDR2 is FQGNSA. This CDR3 comprises 14 residues. This chain uses TRBV7-2 with TRBJ1-1; 7 positions agree with TRBD1. The receptor comes from a human donor with melanoma. In DNA form, the CDR3 reads TGTGCCAGCAGCTCCAGCAACAGGGGAACTGAAGCTTTCTTT. Translation: CASSSSNRGTEAFF.